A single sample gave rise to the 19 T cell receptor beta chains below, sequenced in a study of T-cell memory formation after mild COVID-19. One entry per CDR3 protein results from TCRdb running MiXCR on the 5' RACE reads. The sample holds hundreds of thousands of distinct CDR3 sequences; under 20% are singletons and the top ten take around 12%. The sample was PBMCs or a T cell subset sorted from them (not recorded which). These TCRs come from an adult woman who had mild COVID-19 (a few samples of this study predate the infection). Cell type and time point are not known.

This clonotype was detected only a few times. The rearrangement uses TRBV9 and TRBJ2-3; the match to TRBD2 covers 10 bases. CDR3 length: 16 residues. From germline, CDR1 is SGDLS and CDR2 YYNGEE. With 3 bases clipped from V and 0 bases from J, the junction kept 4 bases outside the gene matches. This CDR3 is CASSDGTSVSTDTQYF. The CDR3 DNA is TGTGCCAGCAGCGATGGGACTAGCGTTAGCACAGATACGCAGTATTTT.

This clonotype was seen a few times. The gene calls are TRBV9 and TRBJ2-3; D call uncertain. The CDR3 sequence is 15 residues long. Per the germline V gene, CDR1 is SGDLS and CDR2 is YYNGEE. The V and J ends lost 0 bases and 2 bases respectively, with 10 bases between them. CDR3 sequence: CASSVEDPSTDTQYF. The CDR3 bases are TGTGCCAGCAGCGTAGAGGACCCCTCCACAGATACGCAGTATTTT.

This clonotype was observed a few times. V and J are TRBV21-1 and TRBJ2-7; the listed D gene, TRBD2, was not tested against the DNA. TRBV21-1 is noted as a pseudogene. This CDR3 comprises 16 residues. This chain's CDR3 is CASRLKQGGSTREQYF. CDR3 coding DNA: TGTGCCAGCAGATTAAAGCAGGGAGGCTCTACTCGCGAGCAGTACTTC.

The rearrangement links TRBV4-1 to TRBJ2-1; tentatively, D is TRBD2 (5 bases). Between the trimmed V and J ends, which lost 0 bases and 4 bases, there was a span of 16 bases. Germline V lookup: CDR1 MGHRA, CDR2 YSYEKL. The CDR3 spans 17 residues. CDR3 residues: CASSQEGSRVPYNEQFF. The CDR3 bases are TGCGCCAGCAGCCAAGAGGGGTCGAGGGTACCGTACAATGAGCAGTTCTTC.

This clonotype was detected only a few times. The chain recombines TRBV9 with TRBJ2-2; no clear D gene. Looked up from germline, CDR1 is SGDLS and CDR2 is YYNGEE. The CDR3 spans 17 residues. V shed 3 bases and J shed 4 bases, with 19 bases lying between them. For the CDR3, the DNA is TGTGCCAGCAGCGACCTCTACGATTACCCCAGCACCGGGGAGCTGTTTTTT. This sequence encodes CASSDLYDYPSTGELFF.

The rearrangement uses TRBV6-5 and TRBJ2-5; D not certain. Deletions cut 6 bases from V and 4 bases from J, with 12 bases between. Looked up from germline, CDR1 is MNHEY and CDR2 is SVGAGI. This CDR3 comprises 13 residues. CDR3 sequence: CASSSSALETQYF. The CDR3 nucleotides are TGTGCCAGCAGCTCCTCTGCTTTAGAGACCCAGTACTTC.

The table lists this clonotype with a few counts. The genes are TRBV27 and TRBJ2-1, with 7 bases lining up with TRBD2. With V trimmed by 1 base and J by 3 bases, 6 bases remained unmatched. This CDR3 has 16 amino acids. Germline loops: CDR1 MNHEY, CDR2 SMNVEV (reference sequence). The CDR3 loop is CASSLFSSGDYNEQFF. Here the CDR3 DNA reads TGTGCCAGCAGTTTATTTTCTAGCGGAGACTACAATGAGCAGTTCTTC.

The CDR3 DNA sequence: TGTGCCAGCAGCACGGGAGGGAACCACAATGAGCAGTTCTTC. Encoded protein: CASSTGGNHNEQFF. This rearrangement joins TRBV7-3 to TRBJ2-1; 8 bases map to TRBD2. CDR1 and CDR2 (germline): SGHTA, FQGTGA. The CDR3 totals 14 residues. The trim removed 5 bases at V and 5 bases at J, leaving 5 bases unmatched.

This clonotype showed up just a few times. The CDR3 DNA reads TGTGCCAGCAGCCAGGGGACAGTCTACAATGAGCAGTTCTTC. As protein: CASSQGTVYNEQFF. This chain connects TRBV3-1 to TRBJ2-1; 7 bases match TRBD1. Germline values: CDR1 LGHDT, CDR2 YNNKEL (reference sequence). The CDR3 sequence is 14 residues long. V was clipped by 3 bases and J by 3 bases; unmatched bases: 2.

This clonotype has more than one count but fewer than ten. The CDR3 sequence: CATSREMTGAGNTIYF. CDR3 coding DNA: TGTGCCACCAGCAGAGAGATGACAGGGGCTGGAAACACCATATATTTT. V usage is TRBV15 and J usage is TRBJ1-3; TRBD1 agrees at 8 bases. Germline V gene lookup returns CDR1 LNHNV and CDR2 YYDKDF (reference sequence). The CDR3 runs to 16 residues. V was pared by 0 bases and J by 2 bases, with 3 bases of the junction left unmatched.

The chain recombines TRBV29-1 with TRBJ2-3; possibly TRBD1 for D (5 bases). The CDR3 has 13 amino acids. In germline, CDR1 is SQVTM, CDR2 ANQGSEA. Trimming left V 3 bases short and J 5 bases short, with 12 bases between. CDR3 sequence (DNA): TGCAGCGTTGATCGGCAGGGTCAAGATACGCAGTATTTT. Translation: CSVDRQGQDTQYF.

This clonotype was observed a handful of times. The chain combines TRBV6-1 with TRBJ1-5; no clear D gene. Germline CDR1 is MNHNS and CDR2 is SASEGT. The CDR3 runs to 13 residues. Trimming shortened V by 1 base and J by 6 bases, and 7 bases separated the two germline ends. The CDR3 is CASSEVRVQPQHF. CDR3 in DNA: TGTGCCAGCAGTGAAGTAAGGGTTCAGCCCCAGCATTTT.

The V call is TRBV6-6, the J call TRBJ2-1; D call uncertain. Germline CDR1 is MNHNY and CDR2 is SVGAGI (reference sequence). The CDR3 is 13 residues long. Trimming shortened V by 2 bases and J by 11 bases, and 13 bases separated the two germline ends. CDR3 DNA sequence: TGTGCCAGCAGTTACGATTCCACAATGAAGCAGTTCTTC. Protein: CASSYDSTMKQFF.

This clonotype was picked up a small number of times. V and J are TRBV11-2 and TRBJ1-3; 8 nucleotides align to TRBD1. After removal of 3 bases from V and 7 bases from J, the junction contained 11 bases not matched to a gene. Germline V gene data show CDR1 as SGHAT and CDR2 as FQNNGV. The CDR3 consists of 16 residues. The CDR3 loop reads CASSFGQGRRGNTIYF. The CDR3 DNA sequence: TGTGCCAGCAGCTTCGGACAGGGACGTAGGGGGAACACCATATATTTT.

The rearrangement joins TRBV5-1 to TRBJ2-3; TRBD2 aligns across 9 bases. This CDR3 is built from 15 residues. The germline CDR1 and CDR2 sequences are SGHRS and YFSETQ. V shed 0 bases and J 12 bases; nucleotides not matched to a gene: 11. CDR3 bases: TGCGCCAGCAGCTTGGAGGATGGCGGGGGGGCCAGTCAGTATTTT. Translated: CASSLEDGGGASQYF.

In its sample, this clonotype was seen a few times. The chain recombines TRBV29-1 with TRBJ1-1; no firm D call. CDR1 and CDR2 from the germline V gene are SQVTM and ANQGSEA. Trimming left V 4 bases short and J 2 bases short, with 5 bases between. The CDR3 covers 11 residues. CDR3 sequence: CSVVYNTEAFF. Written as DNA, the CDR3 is TGCAGCGTTGTTTACAACACTGAAGCTTTCTTT.

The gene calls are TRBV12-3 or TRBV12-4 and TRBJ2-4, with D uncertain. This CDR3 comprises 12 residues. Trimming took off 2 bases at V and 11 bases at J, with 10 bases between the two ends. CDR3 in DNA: TGTGCCAGCAGTTTAACCAGGATTTTTCAGTACTTC. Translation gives CASSLTRIFQYF.

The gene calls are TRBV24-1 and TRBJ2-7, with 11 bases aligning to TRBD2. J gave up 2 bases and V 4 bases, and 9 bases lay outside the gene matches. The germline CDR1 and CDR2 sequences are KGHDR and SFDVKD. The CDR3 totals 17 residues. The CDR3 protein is CATSDHPSTSGAYEQYF. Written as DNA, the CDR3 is TGTGCCACCAGTGACCACCCATCGACTAGCGGGGCCTACGAGCAGTACTTC.

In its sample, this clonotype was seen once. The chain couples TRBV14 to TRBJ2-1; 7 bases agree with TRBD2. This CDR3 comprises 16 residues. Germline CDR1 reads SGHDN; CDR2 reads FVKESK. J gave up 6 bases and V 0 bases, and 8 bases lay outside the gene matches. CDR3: CASSQEAGGLVNEQFF. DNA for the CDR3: TGTGCCAGCAGCCAAGAAGCCGGGGGGTTAGTCAATGAGCAGTTCTTC.